This is a list of T cell receptor beta chains from one sample in a study of tumor-infiltrating lymphocytes in primary liver carcinoma. TCRdb ran MiXCR on the multiplex PCR reads and lists one entry per CDR3 protein. The data show 200,000 or so distinct CDR3 sequences, less than 75% seen once. Sequences were obtained from peripheral blood. The receptors stem from a woman aged 55-70 years with primary liver carcinoma and hepatitis B virus infection. CDR3s include the opening cysteine and the closing phenylalanine or tryptophan. Each record gives: J gene, D gene, clone size, V gene, CDR3 DNA, CDR3 protein. D genes are given only for firm matches. For some rows the clone size is stated as once, few or many, or as a class when expanded; others skip it.

J: TRBJ1-1
D: TRBD1
size: many
V: TRBV29-1
DNA: TGCAGCGGGGACAGGGGAAAGAACACTGAAGCTTTCTTT
CDR3: CSGDRGKNTEAFF

J: TRBJ2-2
D: TRBD1
size: many
V: TRBV6-5
DNA: TGTGCCAGCAGTTACTCGAGGGGGCGGGGGGAGCTGTTTTTT
CDR3: CASSYSRGRGELFF

J: TRBJ2-5
D: -
size: -
V: TRBV29-1
DNA: TGCAGAGCTGAAGGTGTAGGAAATGGTCAAGAGACCCAGTACTTT
CDR3: CRAEGVGNGQETQYF

J: TRBJ1-2
D: TRBD1
size: -
V: TRBV29-1
DNA: TGCAGCGTTGAAGGCGTAGGGGGGAAGGGGGCTAACTGTGACTACACCTTC
CDR3: CSVEGVGGKGANCDYTF

J: TRBJ2-4
D: -
size: -
V: TRBV14
DNA: TGTGCCGGCAGCCAACCGAGGGGCAGGGCCGCCAAAAACATTCAGTACTTC
CDR3: CAGSQPRGRAAKNIQYF

J: TRBJ1-2
D: -
size: once
V: TRBV29-1
DNA: TGCAGCGCTGATTCGGGAATGGTGGGACATGGCTACACCTTC
CDR3: CSADSGMVGHGYTF

J: TRBJ1-5
D: -
size: -
V: TRBV6-1
DNA: TGTGCCAGCAGTTGGACAAGCCGAAGCAATCAGCCCCAGCATTTT
CDR3: CASSWTSRSNQPQHF

J: TRBJ2-1
D: -
size: -
V: TRBV28
DNA: TGTGCCAGCAGTTCAACGCTAGGTCGGGTCTACAATGAGCAGTTCTTC
CDR3: CASSSTLGRVYNEQFF

J: TRBJ2-7
D: -
size: -
V: TRBV6-6
DNA: TGTGCCGGCAATTGGGACGGTTCTTCCTACGAGCAGTACTTC
CDR3: CAGNWDGSSYEQYF

J: TRBJ2-5
D: -
size: medium-sized
V: TRBV11-2
DNA: TGTGCCAGCAGCTTATCCAGCATGGGAGAGACCCAGTACTTC
CDR3: CASSLSSMGETQYF

J: TRBJ2-4
D: -
size: once
V: TRBV5-1
DNA: TGCGCCAGCAGCCGGGCCAGGACAGGAGGGTACAACACTCAGTACTTC
CDR3: CASSRARTGGYNTQYF

J: TRBJ2-7
D: -
size: many
V: TRBV6-5
DNA: TGTGCCAGCAGTCCCGAGCAGGCTACCTACGAGCAGTACTTC
CDR3: CASSPEQATYEQYF

J: TRBJ2-1
D: TRBD2
size: once
V: TRBV28
DNA: TGTGCCAGCAGCAATCGGGCTAGCGGGGTCTCCTACGATGAGCAGTTCTTC
CDR3: CASSNRASGVSYDEQFF

J: TRBJ2-1
D: -
size: -
V: TRBV12-3/TRBV12-4
DNA: TGTGCCAGCAGTAACCCTATGGTGGGACCCGACTTC
CDR3: CASSNPMVGPDF

J: TRBJ2-1
D: TRBD2
size: few
V: TRBV7-9
DNA: TGTGCCAGCAGCTTACTAGCGGGAGGGCCCCATGAGCAGTTCTTC
CDR3: CASSLLAGGPHEQFF

J: TRBJ2-1
D: TRBD2
size: -
V: TRBV11-2
DNA: TGTGCCAGCAGCTTAAGTTCTAGCGGGAGGAGTGGCGAGCAGTTCTTC
CDR3: CASSLSSSGRSGEQFF

J: TRBJ1-2
D: -
size: -
V: TRBV28
DNA: TGTGCCAGCAGTTTATCTTGGCCGGGGGGGGCCTATGGCTTCACCTTC
CDR3: CASSLSWPGGAYGFTF

J: TRBJ2-5
D: -
size: -
V: TRBV7-3
DNA: TGTGCCAGCAGCTCCACGCTCCAAGAGACCCAGTACTTC
CDR3: CASSSTLQETQYF

J: TRBJ2-6
D: -
size: -
V: TRBV11-2
DNA: TGTGCCAGCGGCTTACCGCGGGGCAGGATACCCTCTGGGGCCAATGTCCTGACTTTC
CDR3: CASGLPRGRIPSGANVLTF

J: TRBJ2-3
D: -
size: once
V: TRBV5-5
DNA: TGTGCCAGCAGCTATGGTTGGGGTTTTGCCGGCACAGATACGCAGTATTTT
CDR3: CASSYGWGFAGTDTQYF

J: TRBJ2-5
D: -
size: -
V: TRBV6-6
DNA: TGTGCATGCAGTTATACACCCCAAGAGACCCAGTACTTC
CDR3: CACSYTPQETQYF

J: TRBJ2-1
D: TRBD1
size: -
V: TRBV6-1
DNA: TGTCCCAGCAGACTCGACAGGGGGTCCTACAATGAACAGTTCTTC
CDR3: CPSRLDRGSYNEQFF

J: TRBJ1-1
D: -
size: few
V: TRBV11-2
DNA: TGTGCCAGTAGGAGGGGACAGAACACTGAAGCTTTCTTT
CDR3: CASRRGQNTEAFF

J: TRBJ2-3
D: -
size: once
V: TRBV6-6
DNA: TGTGCCAGCAACTCTGGACAGGGAGGGCTTTATTTT
CDR3: CASNSGQGGLYF

J: TRBJ1-1
D: -
size: -
V: TRBV5-4
DNA: TGTGCCAGCAGCTTGATTACTTTATGTGACACTGAAGCTTACTTT
CDR3: CASSLITLCDTEAYF

J: TRBJ2-1
D: TRBD1
size: -
V: TRBV5-5
DNA: TGTACCACCGGGACAGGGGGATACAATGAGCAGTTCTTC
CDR3: CTTGTGGYNEQFF

J: TRBJ2-1
D: -
size: -
V: TRBV11-1
DNA: TGTGTCAGCAGCTTAGGGTGGGCGACCTACAATGAGCAGTTCTTC
CDR3: CVSSLGWATYNEQFF

J: TRBJ2-7
D: -
size: -
V: TRBV11-2
DNA: TGTGCCAGCCACTTAGTCGTGGGGAGCTCCTACGAGCAGTACTTC
CDR3: CASHLVVGSSYEQYF

J: TRBJ2-2
D: -
size: few
V: TRBV24-1
DNA: TGTGCCACCAGTATGGGACTGAGCACCGGGGAGCTGTTTTTT
CDR3: CATSMGLSTGELFF